This TCR beta chain was sequenced for a study of blood T cell repertoires in COVID-19. Study overall: Both acute and convalescent COVID-19 samples were obtained from the United States, Italy and Spain.

Clinical histories supplied by participants themselves formed the basis of cohort assignment. Each exposed participant met a COVID-19 case in the 2 weeks preceding study entry. The CDR3 has 15 amino acids. Trimming at V came to 3 bases and at J to 5 bases, leaving 7 bases not matched to a gene. CDR1 is SGHKS and CDR2 is YYEKEE in the germline V gene (reference sequence). As handled by the study authors: Amplified reference gene primers provided the basis for estimating nucleated cell counts. The repertoire was sequenced with immunoSEQ multiplex PCR; TCRdb's copy has only in-frame clones and lacks some. V, J and clone size are those of that table, while D and trimming were read from the DNA. The data show roughly 240,000 clones, 83% seen once.

The V gene is TRBV5-5, the J gene TRBJ2-7; 11 bases fit TRBD1. The clonotype was recovered from a woman aged 40 to 50 who had been exposed to COVID-19. The material sequenced was PBMCs or T cells enriched from blood (not recorded which). CDR3 protein: CASSSEGQGVDEQYF. CDR3 sequence (DNA): TGTGCCAGCAGCTCGGAGGGACAGGGGGTCGACGAGCAGTACTTC. Full variable domain (rest looked up from reference TRBV5-5 and TRBJ2-7): DAGVTQSPTHLIKTRGQQVTLRCSPISGHKSVSWYQQVLGQGPQFIFQYYEKEERGRGNFPDRFSARQFPNYSSELNVNALLLGDSALYLCASSSEGQGVDEQYFGPGTRLTVT.